This entry lists 22 T cell receptor beta chains sequenced from one sample in a study of control samples from healthy donors and cancer patients. The repertoire was sequenced with immunoSEQ multiplex PCR; TCRdb's copy has only in-frame clones and lacks some. The sample lists some 77,000 clones, roughly 89% occurring once. What was sequenced was blood. Every receptor here comes from an older woman in good health.

J is TRBJ2-6 and V is TRBV28, with 11 bases lining up with TRBD1. The germline V gene has CDR1 MDHEN and CDR2 SYDVKM. V lost 8 bases and J lost 0; bases outside the gene matches: 6. This CDR3 has 17 residues. CDR3 sequence: CASGTGGTNSGANVLTF. The CDR3 DNA reads as TGTGCCAGCGGGACAGGGGGTACAAACTCTGGGGCCAACGTCCTGACTTTC. The full variable domain, completed using reference TRBV28 and TRBJ2-6, is DVKVTQSSRYLVKRTGEKVFLECVQDMDHENMFWYRQDPGLGLRLIYFSYDVKMKEKGDIPEGYSVSREKKERFSLILESASTNQTSMYLCASGTGGTNSGANVLTFGAGSRLTVL.

V usage is TRBV29-1 and J usage is TRBJ1-2, with a weak D call TRBD1 (5 bases). This CDR3 has 13 residues. Germline V lookup: CDR1 SQVTM, CDR2 ANQGSEA. The ends were cut back, 7 bases at V and 4 bases at J, with 16 bases in the middle. The CDR3 nucleotides read TGCAGCGCCCGACCCGGTCAGGGCTATGGCTACACCTTC. The encoded protein is CSARPGQGYGYTF.

V and J are TRBV7-8 and TRBJ2-7, with D uncertain. Germline assignment: CDR1 SGHVS and CDR2 FQNEAQ. The CDR3 is 14 residues long. V was shortened by 8 bases and J by 4 bases, with 18 bases between the two germline ends. DNA for the CDR3: TGTGCCAGCTCGCCCGGCCGGATCGATTACGAGCAGTACTTC. It encodes CASSPGRIDYEQYF.

This chain links TRBV3-1 (or the pseudogene TRBV3-2) with TRBJ1-3; 8 positions match TRBD1. This CDR3 is built from 19 residues. The ends lost 1 base at V and 0 bases at J; junction bases unmatched: 11. Germline V gene sequence: CDR1 LGHDT, CDR2 YNNKEL (reference sequence). The CDR3 reads CASSQADPRQGSSGNTIYF. DNA of the CDR3: TGTGCCAGCAGCCAAGCCGACCCACGACAGGGGAGCTCTGGAAACACCATATATTTT.

The chain recombines TRBV25-1 with TRBJ1-2; D is ambiguous. Between the trimmed V and J ends, which lost 3 bases and 8 bases, there was a span of 13 bases. CDR1 is MGHDK, CDR2 SYGVNS, per germline. CDR3 length: 13 amino acids. The CDR3 here is CASSENGGFGYTF. DNA of the CDR3: TGTGCCAGCAGTGAGAACGGAGGGTTCGGCTACACCTTC.

The gene calls are TRBV7-8 and TRBJ2-3; D perhaps matches TRBD2 (6 bases). The V gene lost 5 bases and the J gene lost 2 bases, with 11 bases spanning the gap. Germline loops: CDR1 SGHVS, CDR2 FQNEAQ. The CDR3 covers 14 residues. CDR3 sequence: CASSRPGVTDTQYF. CDR3 sequence (DNA): TGTGCCAGCAGCCGCCCGGGGGTCACAGATACGCAGTATTTT.

This clone was seen just once. The chain's CDR3 is CASSVMMNTEAFF. Written as DNA, the CDR3 is TGTGCCAGCAGCGTAATGATGAACACTGAAGCTTTCTTT. The genes are TRBV9 and TRBJ1-1; D unclear. CDR3 length: 13 amino acids. Deletions cut 1 base from V and 0 bases from J, with 4 bases between. Germline V gene data show CDR1 as SGDLS and CDR2 as YYNGEE.

The V gene is TRBV7-9, the J gene TRBJ1-1; the D is unclear. The CDR3 has 13 amino acids. Germline assignment: CDR1 SEHNR and CDR2 FQNEAQ (reference sequence). V was clipped by 4 bases and J by 0 bases, with 6 bases between them. CDR3 sequence reads: CASSSGMNTEAFF. In DNA form, the CDR3 reads TGTGCCAGCAGCTCGGGGATGAACACTGAAGCTTTCTTT.

In its sample, this clone was seen once. The V and J genes are TRBV6-6 and TRBJ1-1; no reliable D call. The V gene lost 7 bases and the J gene lost 3 bases, with 12 bases spanning the gap. Germline CDR1 reads MNHNY; CDR2 reads SVGAGI (reference sequence). The CDR3 has 13 residues. The CDR3 coding sequence is TGTGCCAGCAATCTAGTCCCAGACACTGAAGCTTTCTTT. This codes for CASNLVPDTEAFF.

This clone was counted a few times. The V call is TRBV5-1, the J call TRBJ1-1; a possible D gene is TRBD1 (6 bases). The CDR3 covers 16 residues. In germline, CDR1 is SGHRS, CDR2 YFSETQ. V dropped 3 bases and J dropped 4 bases, with 19 bases sitting between them. The CDR3 DNA is TGCGCCAGCAGCTCCCAAGGGGGGAGAAAAGGCACTGAAGCTTTCTTT. Translation: CASSSQGGRKGTEAFF. Full variable domain (missing parts from reference TRBV5-1 and TRBJ1-1): KAGVTQTPRYLIKTRGQQVTLSCSPISGHRSVSWYQQTPGQGLQFLFEYFSETQRNKGNFPGRFSGRQFSNSRSEMNVSTLELGDSALYLCASSSQGGRKGTEAFFGQGTRLTVV.

This chain connects TRBV28 to TRBJ1-3, with D unresolved. Per the germline V gene, CDR1 is MDHEN and CDR2 is SYDVKM. The CDR3 is 11 residues long. Trimming took off 4 bases at V and 9 bases at J, with 7 bases between the two ends. CDR3: CASSSGVTIYF. CDR3 DNA sequence: TGTGCCAGCAGTTCCGGGGTCACCATATATTTT.

This chain joins TRBV2 and TRBJ1-4; no clear D. Germline CDR1 and CDR2: SNHLY and FYNNEI. The CDR3 is made up of 15 amino acids. Trimming took 6 bases from V and 4 from J, leaving 15 bases between them. The CDR3 DNA sequence: TGTGCCAGCAGAGAGTCCGGGATTAATAATGAAAAACTGTTTTTT. Protein sequence: CASRESGINNEKLFF.

The chain carries TRBV18 and TRBJ2-3; the match to TRBD1 covers 7 bases. V lost 0 bases, J lost 0 bases, and 3 bases stayed unmatched. The CDR3 covers 16 residues. CDR1 KGHSH and CDR2 LQKENI come from the germline V gene. The CDR3 region has the DNA TGTGCCAGCTCACCACCAGGGACAGCCAGCACAGATACGCAGTATTTT. Encoded protein: CASSPPGTASTDTQYF.

This clone was counted only a few times. The genes are TRBV7-2 and TRBJ1-1; TRBD1 matches 9 bases. Looked up from germline, CDR1 is SGHTA and CDR2 is FQGNSA. The V segment lost 4 bases and the J segment 2 bases; nucleotides outside the gene matches: 5. The CDR3 is 15 residues long. For the CDR3, the DNA is TGTGCCAGCAGCTCCCGAACAGGGGGCAACACTGAAGCTTTCTTT. This gives the protein CASSSRTGGNTEAFF.

The rearrangement joins TRBV18 to TRBJ2-5; D possibly corresponds to TRBD2 (6 bases). Germline V gene sequence: CDR1 KGHSH, CDR2 LQKENI. V was cut by 3 bases and J by 4 bases, with 9 bases left in between. There are 13 residues in the CDR3. CDR3 bases: TGTGCCAGCTCACCGACTAGTGGAGAGACCCAGTACTTC. This sequence encodes CASSPTSGETQYF.

This chain joins TRBV7-9 and TRBJ2-3, with D perhaps being TRBD1 or TRBD2 (6 bases each). Between the trimmed V and J ends, which lost 1 base and 1 base, there was a span of 15 bases. The CDR3 sequence is 17 residues long. Germline-derived CDR1 and CDR2 are SEHNR and FQNEAQ (reference sequence). The CDR3 DNA is TGTGCCAGCAGCTTAGTAGGGGGGTTTGAGGGCACAGATACGCAGTATTTT. Its translation: CASSLVGGFEGTDTQYF. The full variable domain, its missing parts supplied by reference TRBV7-9 and TRBJ2-3, is DTGVSQNPRHKITKRGQNVTFRCDPISEHNRLYWYRQTLGQGPEFLTYFQNEAQLEKSRLLSDRFSAERPKGSFSTLEIQRTEQGDSAMYLCASSLVGGFEGTDTQYFGPGTRLTVL.

The V call is TRBV28, the J call TRBJ1-3, with D unclear. This CDR3 spans 14 amino acids. V lost 7 bases to trimming and J lost 5 bases, with 15 bases between them. Germline V gene data show CDR1 as MDHEN and CDR2 as SYDVKM. The CDR3 coding sequence is TGTGCCAGCATTCCCGCAGAGACTCGAAACACCATATATTTT. Protein product: CASIPAETRNTIYF.

This sequence joins TRBV11-2 and TRBJ2-7; D ambiguous. This CDR3 spans 13 amino acids. The V gene's germline CDR1 is SGHAT and CDR2 FQNNGV. V lost 5 bases and J 2 bases, leaving 10 bases between the germline ends. The CDR3 reads CASSTSVAYEQYF. CDR3 bases: TGTGCCAGCAGCACGTCGGTCGCCTACGAGCAGTACTTC.

The CDR3 DNA is TGTGCCAGCAGTTTAGGAGCGGGGGCCCAAGAGACCCAGTACTTC. Protein sequence: CASSLGAGAQETQYF. The rearrangement joins TRBV28 to TRBJ2-5; TRBD2 matches 8 bases. Germline CDR1 is MDHEN and CDR2 is SYDVKM. The CDR3 is 15 residues long. The ends lost 2 bases at V and 1 base at J; junction bases unmatched: 3.

This chain uses TRBV18 with TRBJ1-2, with TRBD1 identical over 7 bases. Germline-derived CDR1 and CDR2 are KGHSH and LQKENI. The ends lost 2 bases at V and 9 bases at J; junction bases unmatched: 3. The CDR3 runs to 12 residues. CDR3 sequence (DNA): TGTGCCAGCTCACCAGGAGGGGGCAGCTACACCTTC. This gives the protein CASSPGGGSYTF.

V is TRBV6-5 and J is TRBJ1-5; no clear D. The CDR3 length is 13 residues. Germline CDR1 reads MNHEY; CDR2 reads SVGAGI. The germline V and J ends were trimmed by 6 bases and 0 bases, with 6 bases remaining between them. The CDR3 sequence is CASSQNSNQPQHF. The CDR3 coding sequence is TGTGCCAGCAGCCAGAATAGCAATCAGCCCCAGCATTTT.

The chain links TRBV18 to TRBJ2-1; TRBD2 matches 13 bases. The trim removed 3 bases at V and 4 bases at J, leaving 6 bases unmatched. The germline CDR1 and CDR2 sequences are KGHSH and LQKENI. The CDR3 is made up of 17 amino acids. CDR3: CASSPTRTSGGYNEQFF. The CDR3 nucleotides read TGTGCCAGCTCACCTACCAGGACTAGCGGGGGTTACAATGAGCAGTTCTTC.